Presented here are 20 T cell receptor beta chains from one specimen sequenced in a study of Graves' ophthalmopathy and Graves' hyperthyroidism. The TCR beta CDR3 regions underwent amplification from RNA transcripts. RT-PCR with HTBI primers came first, then second-round multiplex PCR. From the multiplex PCR reads, TCRdb called clonotypes with MiXCR, one entry per CDR3 protein. The table records approximately 460,000 distinct CDR3 sequences, 14% of them present only once. Source material: blood. The receptors were sampled from a woman aged 25 to 39 with Graves' ophthalmopathy.

The V and J genes are TRBV20-1 and TRBJ2-7; D gene uncertain. The CDR3 totals 14 residues. The germline gives CDR1 DFQATT, CDR2 SNEGSKA (reference sequence). V lost 6 bases, J lost 2 bases, and 17 bases lay in between. The CDR3 nucleotides read TGCAGTGCCAAATTCTATGGACGGGCCTACGAGCAGTACTTC. Protein: CSAKFYGRAYEQYF.

In this sample, this clonotype turned up many times. DNA of the CDR3: TGTGCCAGCATTTCCCTCCAGGGGGCTTACGAGCAGTACTTC. Its translation is CASISLQGAYEQYF. V gene TRBV6-5 combines with J gene TRBJ2-7, with 8 bases lining up with TRBD1. V lost 7 bases to trimming and J lost 4 bases; unmatched junction nucleotides: 9. Germline CDR1 and CDR2: MNHEY and SVGAGI. The CDR3 loop spans 14 amino acids.

Many counts were recorded for this clonotype. This chain links TRBV27 with TRBJ2-7, with D possibly being TRBD1 (5 bases). Trimming removed 7 bases from V and 0 bases from J, with 13 bases in between. Germline values: CDR1 MNHEY, CDR2 SMNVEV (reference sequence). The CDR3 runs 14 residues. The CDR3 region is CASTLAGPSYEQYF. The CDR3 bases are TGTGCCAGCACCCTGGCAGGGCCCTCCTACGAGCAGTACTTC.

This clonotype was observed a single time. The chain has TRBV27 and TRBJ2-7; TRBD2 aligns across 12 bases. V shed 3 bases, J shed 0 bases, and the junction held 3 bases outside the gene matches. CDR1 MNHEY and CDR2 SMNVEV come from the germline V gene (reference sequence). The CDR3 loop spans 16 amino acids. The CDR3 sequence: CASSFLGLAGSYEQYF. The CDR3 coding sequence is TGTGCCAGCAGTTTCCTGGGACTAGCGGGCTCCTACGAGCAGTACTTC.

This chain joins TRBV6-1 and TRBJ1-6; perhaps TRBD1 as D (6 bases). Germline assignment: CDR1 MNHNS and CDR2 SASEGT. This CDR3 comprises 14 residues. V was trimmed by 7 bases and J by 9 bases, leaving 16 bases between them. The DNA of the CDR3 is TGTGCCAGCAAGATACAGGGTCTTTTTTCACCCCTCCACTTT. As protein: CASKIQGLFSPLHF.

This chain's CDR3 is CASRYTGGSSYEQYF. CDR3 sequence (DNA): TGTGCCAGCAGATACACAGGGGGTAGCTCCTACGAGCAGTACTTC. The V call is TRBV27, the J call TRBJ2-7; 8 nucleotides line up with TRBD1. Germline CDR1 is MNHEY and CDR2 is SMNVEV (reference sequence). V lost 6 bases to trimming and J lost 0 bases; unmatched junction nucleotides: 7. The CDR3 has 15 residues.

This clonotype was counted ten times or more. The CDR3 sequence is CASRASHRGQPQHF. The DNA of the CDR3 is TGTGCCAGCAGAGCGTCCCACAGGGGACAGCCCCAGCATTTT. The genes are TRBV12-3 or TRBV12-4 and TRBJ1-5; TRBD1 matches at 7 bases. Trimming at V came to 6 bases and at J to 7 bases, leaving 9 bases not matched to a gene. This CDR3 has 14 residues.

There are many counts of this clonotype. The V call is TRBV28, the J call TRBJ1-5, with a possible D match to TRBD1 (5 bases). With 2 bases removed from V and 3 bases from J, the gap between germline ends came to 8 bases. The length of the CDR3 is 14 residues. Per the germline V gene, CDR1 is MDHEN and CDR2 is SYDVKM. DNA for the CDR3: TGTGCCAGCAGTTTACACAGGACCAATCAGCCCCAGCATTTT. Translating gives CASSLHRTNQPQHF.

This clonotype occurred many times. V gene TRBV5-1 combines with J gene TRBJ2-7, with 10 positions matching TRBD1. CDR1 and CDR2 from the germline V gene are SGHRS and YFSETQ. CDR3 length equals 12 residues. The ends lost 6 bases at V and 9 bases at J; junction bases unmatched: 6. CDR3 sequence: CASTGQGYSQYF. The CDR3, as DNA: TGCGCCAGCACGGGACAGGGGTATTCGCAGTACTTC.

There are many counts of this clonotype. The CDR3 protein is CASSQEWTVNQPQHF. In DNA, the CDR3 is TGTGCCAGCAGCCAAGAGTGGACGGTCAATCAGCCCCAGCATTTT. The genes are TRBV16 and TRBJ1-5; D not certain. The germline gives CDR1 KGHSY, CDR2 FQNENV. The CDR3 consists of 15 residues. The V and J ends lost 2 bases and 3 bases respectively, with 11 bases between them.

In its sample, this clonotype was seen many times. CDR3 bases: TGTGCCAGCAGCTTGGAAGGGTACTATGGCTACACCTTC. Residues: CASSLEGYYGYTF. V usage is TRBV5-6 and J usage is TRBJ1-2; D gene unclear. The CDR3 runs 13 residues. CDR1 and CDR2 (germline): SGHDT, YYEEEE. Trimming cost V 0 bases and J 3 bases, with 6 bases left between them.

Comment on this clonotype: This could be a read error, since a much larger clone is one nucleotide away. The rearrangement joins TRBV7-9 to TRBJ2-2, with no clear D. The CDR3 sequence is 15 residues long. Germline V CDR1 and CDR2: SEHNR, FQNEAQ (reference sequence). The CDR3 sequence is CVSSPPRTGSGELFF. CDR3 nucleotides: TGTGTCAGCAGCCCCCCTCGGACGGGTTCCGGGGAGCTGTTTTTT.

This clonotype was recorded many times. The CDR3 coding sequence is TGTGCCAGCAGCTGGGGACGTCTGAACACTGAAGCTTTCTTT. Its protein product is CASSWGRLNTEAFF. This chain connects TRBV13 to TRBJ1-1; tentatively, D is TRBD1 (5 bases). V was shortened by 4 bases and J by 0 bases, with 9 bases between the two germline ends. The germline gives CDR1 PRHDT, CDR2 FYEKMQ (reference sequence). The CDR3 consists of 14 residues.

This clonotype was picked up many times. The chain has TRBV5-1 and TRBJ1-6; weak D call: TRBD1 (6 bases). The CDR3 loop spans 17 amino acids. CDR1 is SGHRS, CDR2 YFSETQ, per germline. The V gene lost 5 bases and the J gene lost 4 bases, with 19 bases spanning the gap. Here the CDR3 reads CASRLAYRDKYNSPLHF. As DNA, the CDR3 is TGCGCCAGCAGACTGGCTTACCGGGACAAGTATAATTCACCCCTCCACTTT.

This clonotype was seen more than once but under ten times. This chain uses TRBV11-2 with TRBJ2-2, with D hard to call. Deletions cut 5 bases from V and 4 bases from J, with 11 bases between. CDR1 is SGHAT and CDR2 is FQNNGV in the germline V gene. CDR3 length equals 14 residues. In DNA, the CDR3 is TGTGCCAGCAGCCGACTGGAGAGCACCGGGGAGCTGTTTTTT. As protein: CASSRLESTGELFF.

V usage is TRBV4-3 and J usage is TRBJ2-7; 8 bases line up with TRBD1. This CDR3 has 15 residues. Trimming took 0 bases from V and 2 from J; bases not matched to a gene: 3. The germline V gene encodes CDR1 LGHNA and CDR2 YSLEER. CDR3 amino acids: CASSQEWTGTYEQYF. CDR3 bases: TGCGCCAGCAGCCAAGAATGGACAGGGACCTACGAGCAGTACTTC.

The table lists this clonotype with many counts. V is TRBV28 and J is TRBJ2-7; no reliable D call. Germline CDR1 and CDR2: MDHEN and SYDVKM. This CDR3 has 12 residues. V lost 2 bases, J lost 3 bases, and 5 bases lay in between. The CDR3: CASSLQYYEQYF. CDR3 coding DNA: TGTGCCAGCAGTTTACAGTACTACGAGCAGTACTTC. Filled out from reference TRBV28 and TRBJ2-7, the complete variable domain reads DVKVTQSSRYLVKRTGEKVFLECVQDMDHENMFWYRQDPGLGLRLIYFSYDVKMKEKGDIPEGYSVSREKKERFSLILESASTNQTSMYLCASSLQYYEQYFGPGTRLTVT.

At least ten counts were recorded for this clonotype. The CDR3 spells CASSLTSGALGEQYF. The CDR3 bases are TGTGCCAGCAGCTTGACTAGCGGGGCGCTCGGCGAGCAGTACTTC. The genes are TRBV13 and TRBJ2-7, with TRBD2 matching over 11 bases. With V trimmed by 3 bases and J by 6 bases, 7 bases remained unmatched. CDR1 is PRHDT and CDR2 is FYEKMQ in the germline V gene (reference sequence). The CDR3 runs 15 residues.

This clonotype was found a few times. The chain recombines TRBV6-2 or TRBV6-3 with TRBJ2-7; D possibly corresponds to TRBD1 (5 bases). V was pared by 11 bases and J by 5 bases, with 19 bases between. The CDR3 contains 13 residues. Germline V gives CDR1 MNHEY, CDR2 SVGEGT. The CDR3 region is CAGPRGLTDEQYF. The CDR3 region has the DNA TGTGCCGGCCCTAGGGGCCTAACCGACGAGCAGTACTTC.

The table lists this clonotype with many counts. The chain is built from TRBV29-1 and TRBJ2-7; TRBD2 might be the D (6 bases). This CDR3 has 12 amino acids. V lost 7 bases and J 3 bases, leaving 13 bases between the germline ends. Looked up from germline, CDR1 is SQVTM and CDR2 is ANQGSEA. CDR3 DNA: TGCAGCGCGGGGGACTCAAACTACGAGCAGTACTTC. It encodes CSAGDSNYEQYF.